This entry describes one T cell receptor beta chain. These data originate in a study of T cell responses to AZD1222 COVID-19 vaccine. Repertoires were generated with immunoSEQ multiplex PCR, while TCRdb's copy carries only in-frame clones and drops some. Among approximately 120,000 clones listed, around 87% were seen once. Germline values: CDR1 SGHRS, CDR2 YFSETQ. The V segment lost 0 bases and the J segment 4 bases; nucleotides outside the gene matches: 8. CDR3 length: 16 amino acids. The sequencing here drew on peripheral blood, taken on day 0 of AZD1222 vaccination. This receptor was obtained from an adult in good health. The rearrangement joins TRBV5-1 to TRBJ2-3, with 7 bases identical to TRBD1. The CDR3 nucleotides are TGCGCCAGCAGCTTGGGACAGGGTCAGTGGGCAGATACGCAGTATTTT. Its protein product is CASSLGQGQWADTQYF.